The 9 T cell receptor beta chains presented below share a single source sample, sequenced in a study of T cell responses to AZD1222 COVID-19 vaccine. Using immunoSEQ multiplex PCR, the repertoire was profiled, and TCRdb retains in-frame clones only, with some absent. The table records some 150,000 clones, 94% of them present only once. Sequenced material: peripheral blood, taken on day 0 of AZD1222 vaccination. The origin of the receptors is an adult in good health.

This clone was found once. The chain is built from TRBV6-1 and TRBJ1-6; 7 bases agree with TRBD1. V lost 2 bases to trimming and J lost 7 bases; unmatched junction nucleotides: 5. Germline values: CDR1 MNHNS, CDR2 SASEGT. The CDR3 is made up of 15 amino acids. CDR3 region: CASSEYRGLNSPLHF. For the CDR3, the DNA is TGTGCCAGCAGTGAATACAGGGGTCTCAATTCACCCCTCCACTTT.

The chain links TRBV4-1 to TRBJ1-3; 12 bases map to TRBD1. The J segment lost 3 bases and the V segment lost 3 bases, leaving 3 bases of the junction unmatched. The CDR3 runs 16 residues. Germline-derived CDR1 and CDR2 are MGHRA and YSYEKL. The CDR3 loop is CASSQGQGAGGNTIYF. The CDR3 DNA reads as TGCGCCAGCAGCCAGGGACAGGGGGCGGGTGGAAACACCATATATTTT.

The rearrangement joins TRBV23-1 to TRBJ1-6, with D uncertain. TRBV23-1 is flagged as an ORF with uncertain function. Trimming cost V 8 bases and J 7 bases, with 15 bases left between them. The CDR3 covers 14 residues. The CDR3 is CASGGEEKNSPLHF. For the CDR3, the DNA is TGCGCCAGCGGCGGGGAAGAAAAGAATTCACCCCTCCACTTT.

V and J are TRBV5-4 and TRBJ1-6, with D possibly TRBD1 on 6 matching bases. CDR1 is SGHNT and CDR2 is YYREEE in the germline V gene (reference sequence). The V end lost 4 bases, the J end lost 6 bases, and 11 bases lay between the germline ends. The CDR3 sequence is 14 residues long. The CDR3 reads CASSQNRANSPLHF. CDR3 in DNA: TGTGCCAGCAGCCAAAACAGGGCTAATTCACCCCTCCACTTT.

The chain combines TRBV5-6 with TRBJ1-6; D may be TRBD1 (5 bases). Per the germline V gene, CDR1 is SGHDT and CDR2 is YYEEEE. The CDR3 covers 16 residues. Trimming shortened V by 3 bases and J by 3 bases, and 13 bases separated the two germline ends. CDR3: CASSWGTYSYNSPLHF. CDR3 in DNA: TGTGCCAGCAGCTGGGGGACTTACAGCTATAATTCACCCCTCCACTTT.

V is TRBV9 and J is TRBJ2-2; 10 nucleotides line up with TRBD1. Germline CDR1 is SGDLS and CDR2 is YYNGEE. J lost 1 base, V lost 3 bases, and 3 bases had no gene match. CDR3 length equals 16 residues. The CDR3, as DNA: TGTGCCAGCAGCGAGACAGGGGGCATGAACACCGGGGAGCTGTTTTTT. It encodes CASSETGGMNTGELFF.

J is TRBJ1-5 and V is TRBV6-5, with 7 bases aligning to TRBD1. This CDR3 contains 14 residues. From germline, CDR1 is MNHEY and CDR2 SVGAGI. The V gene end was trimmed by 6 bases and the J gene end by 6 bases; junction bases not matched to a gene: 8. The CDR3 sequence: CASSRGTAVQPQHF. The DNA for the CDR3 is TGTGCCAGCAGCAGGGGGACAGCAGTTCAGCCCCAGCATTTT.

The genes are TRBV2 and TRBJ2-1, with TRBD2 matching 11 bases. The trim removed 8 bases at V and 3 bases at J, leaving 3 bases unmatched. This CDR3 region has 14 residues. Germline CDR1 is SNHLY and CDR2 is FYNNEI. The CDR3 DNA follows: TGTGCCAGCGAGGGACTAGCGGACTACAATGAGCAGTTCTTC. It yields the protein CASEGLADYNEQFF.

The chain recombines TRBV9 with TRBJ2-1, with TRBD2 as a possible D gene (6 bases). The germline V gene has CDR1 SGDLS and CDR2 YYNGEE. CDR3 length: 14 residues. The CDR3 sequence: CPARGGITYNEQFF. DNA for the CDR3: TGTCCGGCGAGGGGCGGGATTACCTACAATGAGCAGTTCTTC.